This TCR beta chain was captured in a study of T cells after yellow fever vaccination (dated by TCRdb to about 2019). General notes on the study: Libraries from fractions with low cell numbers were prepared with the SMART-Seq v4 Ultra Low Input RNA kit. Bulk TCR alpha and beta repertoires were sequenced longitudinally to track T-cell clones before and after primary and booster YFV17D yellow fever vaccination. Two healthy male donors, one aged 18 to 29 and one aged 30 to 39 years, were included in the cohort. Bulk PBMC replicates and cell subsets were isolated from blood drawn at multiple timepoints before and after both primary and secondary immunization. Study-wide conclusions, independent of this receptor: A small share of clonotypes was detected in both CD4 and CD8 compartments, with the overlap likely arising from convergent recombination. The secondary T-cell response was weaker than the primary response but faster, peaking on day 5 instead of day 15. After the booster, most of the clones that had expanded following primary vaccination were detected again (almost 98% of CD4 and around 90% of CD8), which suggests that memory was broadly maintained. Computational filtering was required because FACS-sorted repertoires could contain abundant contaminating clonotypes from the bulk population. Only a couple of donors were included in the study, so the extent to which the findings can be generalized is limited.

The germline V gene yields MNHEY for CDR1 and SVGEGT for CDR2. The CDR3 holds 14 amino acids from the cysteine to the phenylalanine. Only CDR3 DNA remains: 42 bases, in frame from the first base. Here V drops 9 bases and J drops 9 bases, and the junction holds 14 bases not matched to any gene. This clonotype was seen ten or more times. Its target antigen remains unknown. Nothing much larger sits one base from this clone, and base qualities are not available. This specimen's treatment or condition label, interpreted: live attenuated yellow fever vaccine strain. At each blood-draw timepoint, two biological replicates of bulk PBMCs were collected. PBMCs were isolated from peripheral blood using a standard Ficoll-Paque protocol. TriZol was used to extract RNA from bulk PBMCs, from CD4 and CD8 fractions, and from dextramer-positive and dextramer-negative fractions. Synthesis of TCR cDNA relied on 5'RACE template switching, a step that introduced a universal primer site along with unique molecular identifiers. Priming for cDNA synthesis came from both the TCR alpha and TCR beta constant segments. Library amplification used two PCR steps, and the second PCR step added sample barcodes and sequencing adapters. Sequencing of the libraries was done on either Illumina HiSeq 2500 (2x100 bp) or NovaSeq (2x150 bp). The original pipeline was this. MIGEC was used to demultiplex reads and collapse the reads into UMI consensus sequences, and MiXCR was used for V(D)J alignment. Vaccine-responding clonotypes were identified with edgeR using replicate PBMC samples, with FDR below 0.01 and a log2 fold change above 5 up to day 15 being required. Each bulk clonotype received a CD4 or CD8 identity based on whether the sequenced CD4 or CD8 repertoire contained that clonotype at higher abundance. TCRdb trimmed public reads at Q25 via fastp, called clones via MiXCR and kept in-frame beta chains. Each entry is one CDR3 protein sequence, shown with its most common DNA and genes. TCRdb, not the authors, supplied the V and J calls. For this sample there are around 400,000 distinct CDR3 sequences; 11% appear just once. 18% of the sample is taken by the ten largest.

This sample comprised PBMCs, obtained on the day of the first yellow fever vaccination. The clonotype originates from a man younger than 35 who received the YFV17D yellow fever vaccine. Here the chain combines TRBV6-2 or TRBV6-3 and TRBJ2-4; 7 nucleotides in the junction match TRBD2. The CDR3 protein sequence reads: CASVAGPFQVIQYF. In nucleotides, the sequence is TGTGCCAGTGTAGCGGGTCCCTTCCAGGTCATTCAGTACTTC.